This T cell receptor beta chain was obtained from a study of cytomegalovirus exposure and HLA in healthy donors. Study-wide context: A prior analysis found 100 million to 140 million unique TCR beta sequences from around 190 million T cells.

The PCR employed 60 Vbeta primers together with 13 Jbeta primers. Method: immunoSEQ multiplex PCR; TCRdb's copy keeps in-frame clones and lacks some. The sample carries about 200,000 clones, approximately 80% recorded once. CDR3 size: 15 residues. Comment on this clone: Its antigen is undetermined.

General study points: There were some public TCRs occurring in many donors, but most TCR sequences were rare. Earlier findings revealed that most TCR beta V segments proved productive either about 90% or about 30% of the time. When analyzed later, the rates of TCR association showed variation by HLA locus, with DRB1 the most and HLA-C the fewest.

The source of this sequence is a boy between 2 and 15 years old in good health and CMV-seronegative. Sequencing was performed on PBMCs. The chain has TRBV21-1 and TRBJ2-7; the D segment call TRBD2 is taken from the table without a DNA check. TRBV21-1 is deemed a pseudogene. CDR3 loop: CASRRGGPRRNEQYF. The CDR3 bases are TGTGCCAGCCGGAGGGGGGGCCCGAGAAGGAACGAGCAGTACTTC.